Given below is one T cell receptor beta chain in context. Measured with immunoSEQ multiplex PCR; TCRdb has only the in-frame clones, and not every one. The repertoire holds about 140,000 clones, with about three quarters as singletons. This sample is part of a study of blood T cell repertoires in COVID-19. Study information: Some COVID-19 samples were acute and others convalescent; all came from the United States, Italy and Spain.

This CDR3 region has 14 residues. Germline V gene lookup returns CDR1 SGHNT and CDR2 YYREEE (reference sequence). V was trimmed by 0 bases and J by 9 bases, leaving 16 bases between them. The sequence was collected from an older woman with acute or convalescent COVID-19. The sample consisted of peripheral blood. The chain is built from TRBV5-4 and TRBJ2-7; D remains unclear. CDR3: CASSLDPSRSTQYF. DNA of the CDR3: TGTGCCAGCAGCTTGGATCCTTCCAGGTCGACGCAGTACTTC.